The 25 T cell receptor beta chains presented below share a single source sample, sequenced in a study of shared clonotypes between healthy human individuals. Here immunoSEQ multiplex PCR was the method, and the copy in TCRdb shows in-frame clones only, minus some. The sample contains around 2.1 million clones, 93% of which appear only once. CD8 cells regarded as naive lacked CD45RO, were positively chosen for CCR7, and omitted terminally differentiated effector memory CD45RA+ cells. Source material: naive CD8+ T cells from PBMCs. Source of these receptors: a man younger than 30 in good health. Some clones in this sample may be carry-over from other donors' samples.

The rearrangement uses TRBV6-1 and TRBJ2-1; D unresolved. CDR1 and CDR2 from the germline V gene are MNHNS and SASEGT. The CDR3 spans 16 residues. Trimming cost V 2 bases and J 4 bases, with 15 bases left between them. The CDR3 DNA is TGTGCCAGCAGTGAAAAATCTGGGCGAACTTACAATGAGCAGTTCTTC. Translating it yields CASSEKSGRTYNEQFF.

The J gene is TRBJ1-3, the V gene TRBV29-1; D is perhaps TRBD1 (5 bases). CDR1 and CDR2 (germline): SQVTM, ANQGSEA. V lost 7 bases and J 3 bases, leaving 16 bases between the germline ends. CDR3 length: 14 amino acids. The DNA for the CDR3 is TGCAGCGCGGTCGGGGGGGTTTATGGAAACACCATATATTTT. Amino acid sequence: CSAVGGVYGNTIYF.

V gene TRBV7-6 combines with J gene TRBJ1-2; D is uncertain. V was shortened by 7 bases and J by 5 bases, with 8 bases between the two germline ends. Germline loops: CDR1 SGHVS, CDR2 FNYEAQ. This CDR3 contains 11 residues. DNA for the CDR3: TGTGCCAGCACTTGGGATTATGGCTACACCTTC. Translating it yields CASTWDYGYTF. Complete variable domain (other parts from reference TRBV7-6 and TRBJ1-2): GAGVSQSPRYKVTKRGQDVALRCDPISGHVSLYWYRQALGQGPEFLTYFNYEAQQDKSGLPNDRFSAERPEGSISTLTIQRTEQRDSAMYRCASTWDYGYTFGSGTRLTVV.

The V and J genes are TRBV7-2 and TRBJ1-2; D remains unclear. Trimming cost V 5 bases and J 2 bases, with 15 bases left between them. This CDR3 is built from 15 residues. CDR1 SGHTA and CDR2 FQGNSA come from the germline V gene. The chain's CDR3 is CASSTYHDKNYGYTF. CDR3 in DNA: TGTGCCAGCAGCACCTATCACGACAAGAACTATGGCTACACCTTC.

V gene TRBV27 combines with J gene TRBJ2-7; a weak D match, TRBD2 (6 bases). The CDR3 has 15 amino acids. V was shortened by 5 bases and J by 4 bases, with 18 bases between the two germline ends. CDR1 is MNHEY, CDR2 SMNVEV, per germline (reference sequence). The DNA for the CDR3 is TGTGCCAGCAGTATAAGACTAGTTTATGTGTACGAGCAGTACTTC. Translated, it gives CASSIRLVYVYEQYF.

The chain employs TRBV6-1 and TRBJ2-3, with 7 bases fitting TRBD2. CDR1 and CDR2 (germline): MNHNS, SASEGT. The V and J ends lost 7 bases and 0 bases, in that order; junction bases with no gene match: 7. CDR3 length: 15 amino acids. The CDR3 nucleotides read TGTGCCAGCACACAGCGGCGGGGGAGCACAGATACGCAGTATTTT. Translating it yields CASTQRRGSTDTQYF.

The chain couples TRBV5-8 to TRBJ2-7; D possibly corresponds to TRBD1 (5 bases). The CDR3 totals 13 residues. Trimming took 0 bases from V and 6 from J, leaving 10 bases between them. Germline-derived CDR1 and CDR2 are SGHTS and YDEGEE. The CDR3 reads CASSLVGLGEQYF. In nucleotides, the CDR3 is TGTGCCAGCAGCTTGGTGGGGCTAGGCGAGCAGTACTTC.

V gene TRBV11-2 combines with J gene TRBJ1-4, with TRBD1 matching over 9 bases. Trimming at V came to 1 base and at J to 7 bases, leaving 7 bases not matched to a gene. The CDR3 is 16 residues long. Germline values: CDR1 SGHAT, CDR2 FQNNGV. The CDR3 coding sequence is TGTGCCAGCAGCTTAGCCCTGGGACAGGGTGGTGAAAAACTGTTTTTT. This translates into CASSLALGQGGEKLFF.

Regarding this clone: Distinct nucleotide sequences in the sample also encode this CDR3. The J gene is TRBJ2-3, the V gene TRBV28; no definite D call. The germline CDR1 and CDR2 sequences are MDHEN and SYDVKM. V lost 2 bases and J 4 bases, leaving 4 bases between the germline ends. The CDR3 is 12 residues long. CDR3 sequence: CASSLISDTQYF. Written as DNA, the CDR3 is TGTGCCAGCAGTTTAATCTCAGATACGCAGTATTTT.

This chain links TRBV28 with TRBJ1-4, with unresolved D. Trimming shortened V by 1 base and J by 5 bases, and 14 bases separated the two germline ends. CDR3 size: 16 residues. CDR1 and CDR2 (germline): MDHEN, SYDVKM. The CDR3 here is CASSLLSSRLNEKLFF. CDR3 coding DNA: TGTGCCAGCAGTTTATTATCGAGCCGATTAAATGAAAAACTGTTTTTT.

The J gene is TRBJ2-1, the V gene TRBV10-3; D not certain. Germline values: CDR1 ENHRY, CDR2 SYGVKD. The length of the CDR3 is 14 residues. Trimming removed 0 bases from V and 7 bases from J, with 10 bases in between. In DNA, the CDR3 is TGTGCCATCAGTGAGTCGCCGGTGGGGAATGAGCAGTTCTTC. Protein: CAISESPVGNEQFF.

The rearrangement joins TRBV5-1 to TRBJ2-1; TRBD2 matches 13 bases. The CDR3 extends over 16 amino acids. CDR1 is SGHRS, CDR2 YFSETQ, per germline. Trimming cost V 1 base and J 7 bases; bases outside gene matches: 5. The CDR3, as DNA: TGCGCCAGCAGCTTGACTAGCGGGAGGGCCTTTAATGAGCAGTTCTTC. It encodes CASSLTSGRAFNEQFF.

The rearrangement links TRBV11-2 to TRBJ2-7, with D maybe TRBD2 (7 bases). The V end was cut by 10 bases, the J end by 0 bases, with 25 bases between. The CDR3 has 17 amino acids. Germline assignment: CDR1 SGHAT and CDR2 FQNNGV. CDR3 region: CATGRHRAGESSYEQYF. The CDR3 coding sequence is TGTGCCACCGGAAGACACAGGGCGGGAGAGAGCTCCTACGAGCAGTACTTC.

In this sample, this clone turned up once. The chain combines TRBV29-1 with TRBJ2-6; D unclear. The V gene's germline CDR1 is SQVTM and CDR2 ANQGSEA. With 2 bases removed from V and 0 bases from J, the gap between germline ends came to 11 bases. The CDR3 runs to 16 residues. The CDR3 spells CSVEQATFSGANVLTF. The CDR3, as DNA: TGCAGCGTTGAACAGGCGACATTCTCTGGGGCCAACGTCCTGACTTTC. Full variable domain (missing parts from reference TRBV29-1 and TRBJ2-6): SAVISQKPSRDICQRGTSLTIQCQVDSQVTMMFWYRQQPGQSLTLIATANQGSEATYESGFVIDKFPISRPNLTFSTLTVSNMSPEDSSIYLCSVEQATFSGANVLTFGAGSRLTVL.

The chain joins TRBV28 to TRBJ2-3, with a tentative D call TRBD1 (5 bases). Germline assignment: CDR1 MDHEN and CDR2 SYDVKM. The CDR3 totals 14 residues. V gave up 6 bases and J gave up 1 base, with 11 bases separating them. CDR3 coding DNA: TGTGCCAGCAGCCATGAACAGGGCACAGATACGCAGTATTTT. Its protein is CASSHEQGTDTQYF. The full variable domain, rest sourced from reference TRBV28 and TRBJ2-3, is DVKVTQSSRYLVKRTGEKVFLECVQDMDHENMFWYRQDPGLGLRLIYFSYDVKMKEKGDIPEGYSVSREKKERFSLILESASTNQTSMYLCASSHEQGTDTQYFGPGTRLTVL.

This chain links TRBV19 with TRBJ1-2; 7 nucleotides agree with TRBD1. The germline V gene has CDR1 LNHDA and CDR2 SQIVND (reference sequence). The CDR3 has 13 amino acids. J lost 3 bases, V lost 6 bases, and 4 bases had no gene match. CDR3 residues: CASSSTGDYGYTF. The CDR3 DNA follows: TGTGCCAGTAGCTCCACAGGGGACTATGGCTACACCTTC.

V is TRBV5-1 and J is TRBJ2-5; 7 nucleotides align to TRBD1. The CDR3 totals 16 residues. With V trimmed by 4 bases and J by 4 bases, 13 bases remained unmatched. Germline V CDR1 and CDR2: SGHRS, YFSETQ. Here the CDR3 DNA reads TGCGCCAGCAGCCCAATGGGACAGTCCACGTTAGAGACCCAGTACTTC. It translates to CASSPMGQSTLETQYF.

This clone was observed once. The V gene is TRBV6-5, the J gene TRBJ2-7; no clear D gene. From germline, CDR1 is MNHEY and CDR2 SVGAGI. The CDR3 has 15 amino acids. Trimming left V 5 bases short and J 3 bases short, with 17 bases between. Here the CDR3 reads CASSPIWAEVYEQYF. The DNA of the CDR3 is TGTGCCAGCAGTCCGATATGGGCGGAAGTCTACGAGCAGTACTTC.

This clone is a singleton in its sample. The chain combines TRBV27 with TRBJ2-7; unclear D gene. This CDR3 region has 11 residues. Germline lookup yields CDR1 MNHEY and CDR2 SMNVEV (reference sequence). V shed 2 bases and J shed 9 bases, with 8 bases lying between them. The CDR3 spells CASSLGHGQYF. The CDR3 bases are TGTGCCAGCAGTTTAGGGCATGGGCAGTACTTC.

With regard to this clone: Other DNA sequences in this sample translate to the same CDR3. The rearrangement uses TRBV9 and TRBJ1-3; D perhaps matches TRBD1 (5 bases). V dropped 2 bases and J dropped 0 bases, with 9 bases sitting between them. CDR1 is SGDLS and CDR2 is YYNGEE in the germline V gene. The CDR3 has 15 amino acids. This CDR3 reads CASSVGTSSGNTIYF. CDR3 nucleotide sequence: TGTGCCAGCAGCGTGGGGACGTCCTCTGGAAACACCATATATTTT.

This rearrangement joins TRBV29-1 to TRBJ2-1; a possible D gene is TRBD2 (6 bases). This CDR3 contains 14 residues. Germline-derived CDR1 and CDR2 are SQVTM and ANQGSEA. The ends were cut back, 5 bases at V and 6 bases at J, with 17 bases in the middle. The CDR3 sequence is CSVFPWDGGNEQFF. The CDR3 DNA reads TGCAGCGTTTTTCCCTGGGACGGGGGCAATGAGCAGTTCTTC.

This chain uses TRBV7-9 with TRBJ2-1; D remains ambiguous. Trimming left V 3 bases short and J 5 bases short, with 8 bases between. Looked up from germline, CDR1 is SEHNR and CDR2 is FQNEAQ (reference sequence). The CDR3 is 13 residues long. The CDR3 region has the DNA TGTGCCAGCAGCTTTACGACCGACAATGAGCAGTTCTTC. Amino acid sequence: CASSFTTDNEQFF.

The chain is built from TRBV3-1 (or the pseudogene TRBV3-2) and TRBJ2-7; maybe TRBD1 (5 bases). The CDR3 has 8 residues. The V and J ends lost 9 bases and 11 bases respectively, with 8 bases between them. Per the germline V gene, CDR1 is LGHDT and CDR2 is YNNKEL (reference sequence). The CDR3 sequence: CARDSKYF. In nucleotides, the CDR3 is TGTGCCAGAGACAGTAAGTACTTC.

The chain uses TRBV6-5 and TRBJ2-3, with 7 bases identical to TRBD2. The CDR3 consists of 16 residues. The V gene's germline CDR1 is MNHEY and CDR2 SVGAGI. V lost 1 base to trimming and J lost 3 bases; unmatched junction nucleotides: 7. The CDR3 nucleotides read TGTGCCAGCAGTTACTTTGCGGGAGAGGTGACAGATACGCAGTATTTT. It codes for CASSYFAGEVTDTQYF.

The CDR3: CSCGGQTGELFF. Here the CDR3 DNA reads TGCAGCTGCGGGGGTCAAACCGGGGAGCTGTTTTTT. This sequence joins TRBV29-1 and TRBJ2-2; 7 positions match TRBD2. Germline V gene sequence: CDR1 SQVTM, CDR2 ANQGSEA. The V segment lost 8 bases and the J segment 5 bases; nucleotides outside the gene matches: 5. The CDR3 totals 12 residues.